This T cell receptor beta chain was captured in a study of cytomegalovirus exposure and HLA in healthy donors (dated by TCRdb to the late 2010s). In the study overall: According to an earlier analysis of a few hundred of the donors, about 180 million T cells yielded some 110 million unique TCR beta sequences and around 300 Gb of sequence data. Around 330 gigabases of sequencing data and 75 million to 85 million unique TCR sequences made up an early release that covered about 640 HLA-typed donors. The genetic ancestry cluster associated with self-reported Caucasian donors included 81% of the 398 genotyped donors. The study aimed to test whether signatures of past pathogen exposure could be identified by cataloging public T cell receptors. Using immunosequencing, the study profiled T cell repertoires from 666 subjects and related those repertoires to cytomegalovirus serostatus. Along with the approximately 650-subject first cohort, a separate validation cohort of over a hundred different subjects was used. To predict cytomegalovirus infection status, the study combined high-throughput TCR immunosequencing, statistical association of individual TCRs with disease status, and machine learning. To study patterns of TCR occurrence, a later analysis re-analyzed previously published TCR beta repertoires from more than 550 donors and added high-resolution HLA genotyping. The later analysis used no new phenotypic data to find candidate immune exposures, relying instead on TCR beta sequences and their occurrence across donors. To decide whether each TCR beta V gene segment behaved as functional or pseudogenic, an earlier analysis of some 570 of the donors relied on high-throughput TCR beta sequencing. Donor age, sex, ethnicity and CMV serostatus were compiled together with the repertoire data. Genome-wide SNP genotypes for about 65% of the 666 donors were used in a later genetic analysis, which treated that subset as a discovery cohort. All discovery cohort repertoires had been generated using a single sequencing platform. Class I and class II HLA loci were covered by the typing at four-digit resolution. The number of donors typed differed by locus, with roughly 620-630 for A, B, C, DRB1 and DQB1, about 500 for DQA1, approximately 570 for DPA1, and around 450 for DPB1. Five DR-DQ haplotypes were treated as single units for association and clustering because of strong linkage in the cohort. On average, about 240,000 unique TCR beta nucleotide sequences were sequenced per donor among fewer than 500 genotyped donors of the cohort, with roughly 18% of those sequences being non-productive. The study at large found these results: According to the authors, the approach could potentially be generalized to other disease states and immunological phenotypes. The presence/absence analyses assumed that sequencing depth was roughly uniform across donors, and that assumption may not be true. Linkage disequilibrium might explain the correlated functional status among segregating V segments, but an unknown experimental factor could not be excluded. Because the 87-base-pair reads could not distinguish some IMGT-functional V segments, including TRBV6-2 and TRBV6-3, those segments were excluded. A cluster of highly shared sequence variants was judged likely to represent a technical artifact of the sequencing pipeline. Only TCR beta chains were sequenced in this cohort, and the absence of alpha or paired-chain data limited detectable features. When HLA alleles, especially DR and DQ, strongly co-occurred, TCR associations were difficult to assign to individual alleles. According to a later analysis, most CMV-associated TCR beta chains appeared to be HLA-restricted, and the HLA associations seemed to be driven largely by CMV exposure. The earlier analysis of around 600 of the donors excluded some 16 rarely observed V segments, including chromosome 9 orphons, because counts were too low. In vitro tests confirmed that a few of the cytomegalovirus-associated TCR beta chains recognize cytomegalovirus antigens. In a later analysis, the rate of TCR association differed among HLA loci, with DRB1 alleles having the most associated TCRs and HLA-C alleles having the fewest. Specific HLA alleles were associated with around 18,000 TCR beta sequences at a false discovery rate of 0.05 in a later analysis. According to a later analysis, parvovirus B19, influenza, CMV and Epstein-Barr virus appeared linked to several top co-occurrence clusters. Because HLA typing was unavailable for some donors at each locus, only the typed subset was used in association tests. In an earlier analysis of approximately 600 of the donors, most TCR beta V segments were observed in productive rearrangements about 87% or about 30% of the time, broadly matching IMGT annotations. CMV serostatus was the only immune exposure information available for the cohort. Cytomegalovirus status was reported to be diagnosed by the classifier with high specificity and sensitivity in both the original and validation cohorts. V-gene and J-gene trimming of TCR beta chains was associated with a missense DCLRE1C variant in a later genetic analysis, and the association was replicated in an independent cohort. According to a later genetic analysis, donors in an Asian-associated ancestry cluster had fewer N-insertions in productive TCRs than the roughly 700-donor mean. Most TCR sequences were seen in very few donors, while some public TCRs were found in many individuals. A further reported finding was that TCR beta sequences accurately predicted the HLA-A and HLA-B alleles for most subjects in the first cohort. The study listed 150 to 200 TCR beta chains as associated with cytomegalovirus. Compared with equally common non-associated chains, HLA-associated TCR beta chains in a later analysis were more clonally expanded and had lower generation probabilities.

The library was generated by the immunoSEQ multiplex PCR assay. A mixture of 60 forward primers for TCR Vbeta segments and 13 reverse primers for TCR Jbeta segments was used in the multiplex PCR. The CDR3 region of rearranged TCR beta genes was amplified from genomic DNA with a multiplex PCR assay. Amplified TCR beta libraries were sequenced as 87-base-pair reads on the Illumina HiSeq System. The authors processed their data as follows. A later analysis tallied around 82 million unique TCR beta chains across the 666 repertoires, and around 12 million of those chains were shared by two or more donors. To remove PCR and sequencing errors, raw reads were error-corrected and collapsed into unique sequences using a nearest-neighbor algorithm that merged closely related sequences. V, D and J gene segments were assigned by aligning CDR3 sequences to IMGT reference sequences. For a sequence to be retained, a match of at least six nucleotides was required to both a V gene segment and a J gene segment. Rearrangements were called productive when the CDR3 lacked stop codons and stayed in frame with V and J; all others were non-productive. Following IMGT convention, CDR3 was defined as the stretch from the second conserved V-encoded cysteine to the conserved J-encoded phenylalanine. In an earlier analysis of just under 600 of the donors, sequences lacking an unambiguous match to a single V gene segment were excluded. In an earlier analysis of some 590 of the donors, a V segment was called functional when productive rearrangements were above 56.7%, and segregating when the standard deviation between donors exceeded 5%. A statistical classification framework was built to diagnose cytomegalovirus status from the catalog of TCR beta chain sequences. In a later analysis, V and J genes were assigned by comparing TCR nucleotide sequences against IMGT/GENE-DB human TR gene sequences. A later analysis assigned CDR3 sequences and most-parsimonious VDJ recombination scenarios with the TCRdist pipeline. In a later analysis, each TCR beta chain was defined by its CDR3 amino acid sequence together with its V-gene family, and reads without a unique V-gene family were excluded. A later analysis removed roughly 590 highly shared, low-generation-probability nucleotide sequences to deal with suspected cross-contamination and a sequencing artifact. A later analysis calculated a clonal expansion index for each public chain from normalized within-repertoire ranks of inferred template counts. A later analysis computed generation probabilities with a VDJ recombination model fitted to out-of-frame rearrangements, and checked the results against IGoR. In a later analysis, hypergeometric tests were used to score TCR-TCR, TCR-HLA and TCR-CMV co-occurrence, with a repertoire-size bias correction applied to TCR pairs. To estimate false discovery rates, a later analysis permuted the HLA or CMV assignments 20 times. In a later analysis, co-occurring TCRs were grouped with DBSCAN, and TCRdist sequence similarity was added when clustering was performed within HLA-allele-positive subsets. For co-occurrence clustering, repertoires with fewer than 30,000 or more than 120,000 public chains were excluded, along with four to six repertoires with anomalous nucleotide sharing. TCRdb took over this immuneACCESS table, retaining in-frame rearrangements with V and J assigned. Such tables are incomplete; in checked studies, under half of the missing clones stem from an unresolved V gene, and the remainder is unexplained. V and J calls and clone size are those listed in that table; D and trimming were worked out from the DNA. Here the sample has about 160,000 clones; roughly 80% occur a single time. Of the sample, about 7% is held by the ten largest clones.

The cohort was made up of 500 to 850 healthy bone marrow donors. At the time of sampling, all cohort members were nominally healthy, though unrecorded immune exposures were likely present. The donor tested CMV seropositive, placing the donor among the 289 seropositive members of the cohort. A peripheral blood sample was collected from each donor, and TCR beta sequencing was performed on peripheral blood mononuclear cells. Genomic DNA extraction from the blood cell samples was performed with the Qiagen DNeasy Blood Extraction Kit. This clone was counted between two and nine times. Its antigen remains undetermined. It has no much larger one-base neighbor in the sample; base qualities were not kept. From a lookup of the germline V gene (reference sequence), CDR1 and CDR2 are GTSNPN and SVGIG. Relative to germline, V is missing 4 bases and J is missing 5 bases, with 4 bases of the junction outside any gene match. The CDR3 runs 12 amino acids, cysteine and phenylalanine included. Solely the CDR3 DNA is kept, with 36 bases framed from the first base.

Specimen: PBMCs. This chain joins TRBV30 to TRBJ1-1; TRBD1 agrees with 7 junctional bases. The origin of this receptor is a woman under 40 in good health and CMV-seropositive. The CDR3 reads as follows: CAWNRDRTEAFF. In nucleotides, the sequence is TGTGCCTGGAACAGGGACAGAACTGAAGCTTTCTTT.